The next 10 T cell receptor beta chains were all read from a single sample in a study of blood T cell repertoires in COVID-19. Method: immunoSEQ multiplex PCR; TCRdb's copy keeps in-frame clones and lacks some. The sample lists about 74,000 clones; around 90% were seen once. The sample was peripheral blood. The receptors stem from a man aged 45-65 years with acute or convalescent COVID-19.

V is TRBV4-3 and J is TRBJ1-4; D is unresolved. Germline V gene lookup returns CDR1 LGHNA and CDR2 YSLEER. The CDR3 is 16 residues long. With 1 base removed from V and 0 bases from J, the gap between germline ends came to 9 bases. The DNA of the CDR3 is TGCGCCAGCAGCCAAGTAAGGGAGACAACTAATGAAAAACTGTTTTTT. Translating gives CASSQVRETTNEKLFF.

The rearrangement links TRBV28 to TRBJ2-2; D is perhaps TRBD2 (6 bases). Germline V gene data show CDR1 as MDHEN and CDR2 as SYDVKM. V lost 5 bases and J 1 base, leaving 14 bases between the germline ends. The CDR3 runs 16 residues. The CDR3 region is CASSPLGTLNTGELFF. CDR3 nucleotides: TGTGCCAGCAGTCCCCTTGGGACTCTGAACACCGGGGAGCTGTTTTTT.

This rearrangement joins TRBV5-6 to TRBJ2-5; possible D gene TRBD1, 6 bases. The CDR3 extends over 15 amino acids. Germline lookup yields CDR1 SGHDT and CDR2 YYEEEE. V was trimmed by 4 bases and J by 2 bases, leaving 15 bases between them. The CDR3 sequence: CASSLDTGSQETQYF. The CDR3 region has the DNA TGTGCCAGCAGCCTAGACACAGGGAGTCAAGAGACCCAGTACTTC.

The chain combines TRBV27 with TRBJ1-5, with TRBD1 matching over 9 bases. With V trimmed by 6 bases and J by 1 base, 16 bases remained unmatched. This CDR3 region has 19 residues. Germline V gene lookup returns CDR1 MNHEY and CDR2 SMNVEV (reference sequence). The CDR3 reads CASSHHRDRESESNQPQHF. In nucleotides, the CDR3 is TGTGCCAGCAGCCACCACCGGGACAGGGAGTCTGAGAGCAATCAGCCCCAGCATTTT.

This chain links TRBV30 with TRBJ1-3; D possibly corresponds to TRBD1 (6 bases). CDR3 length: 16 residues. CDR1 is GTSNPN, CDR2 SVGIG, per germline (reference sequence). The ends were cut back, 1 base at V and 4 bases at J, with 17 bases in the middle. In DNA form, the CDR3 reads TGTGCCTGGAGTGATCGGGCAGGGGACGGGGGAAACACCATATATTTT. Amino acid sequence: CAWSDRAGDGGNTIYF.

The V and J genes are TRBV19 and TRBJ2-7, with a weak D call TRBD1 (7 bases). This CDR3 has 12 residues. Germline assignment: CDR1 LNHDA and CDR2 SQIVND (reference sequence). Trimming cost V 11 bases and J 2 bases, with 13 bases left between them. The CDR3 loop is CAAGQNTYEQYF. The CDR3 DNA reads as TGTGCCGCGGGACAGAACACCTACGAGCAGTACTTC.

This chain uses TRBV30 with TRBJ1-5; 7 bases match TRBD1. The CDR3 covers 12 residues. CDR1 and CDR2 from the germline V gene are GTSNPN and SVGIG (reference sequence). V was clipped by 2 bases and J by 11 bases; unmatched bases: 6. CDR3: CAWSSTDRAQHF. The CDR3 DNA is TGTGCCTGGAGTAGCACCGACAGGGCCCAGCATTTT.

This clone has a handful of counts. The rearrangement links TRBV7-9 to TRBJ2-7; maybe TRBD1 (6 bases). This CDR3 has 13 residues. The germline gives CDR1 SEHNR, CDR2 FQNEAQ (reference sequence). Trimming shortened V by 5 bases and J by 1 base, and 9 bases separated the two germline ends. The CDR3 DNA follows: TGTGCCAGCAGCCCCGGACAGTCCTACGAGCAGTACGTC. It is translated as CASSPGQSYEQYV.

The CDR3 sequence: CSGKQGWTEAFF. The CDR3 nucleotides read TGCAGCGGGAAACAGGGGTGGACTGAAGCTTTCTTT. V gene TRBV29-1 combines with J gene TRBJ1-1, with 7 bases fitting TRBD1. Germline CDR1 reads SQVTM; CDR2 reads ANQGSEA. V was pared by 7 bases and J by 5 bases, with 7 bases of the junction left unmatched. This CDR3 has 12 amino acids. The full variable domain, completed using reference TRBV29-1 and TRBJ1-1, is SAVISQKPSRDICQRGTSLTIQCQVDSQVTMMFWYRQQPGQSLTLIATANQGSEATYESGFVIDKFPISRPNLTFSTLTVSNMSPEDSSIYLCSGKQGWTEAFFGQGTRLTVV.

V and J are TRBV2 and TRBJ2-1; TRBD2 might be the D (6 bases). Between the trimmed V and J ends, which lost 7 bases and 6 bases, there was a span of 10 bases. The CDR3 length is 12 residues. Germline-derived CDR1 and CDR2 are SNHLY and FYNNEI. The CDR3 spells CASTREINEQFF. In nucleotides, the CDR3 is TGTGCCAGCACGCGGGAAATCAATGAGCAGTTCTTC.